This passage covers 6 T cell receptor beta chains from one sample sequenced in a study of blood T cell repertoires in COVID-19. Generated by immunoSEQ multiplex PCR, the TCRdb table keeps only in-frame clones and is missing some. The repertoire holds 450,000 to 500,000 clones, approximately 86% seen once, with 0.7% in the top ten. The sequenced sample was PBMCs or T cells enriched from blood (not recorded which). These receptors came from a woman younger than 30 who had recovered from COVID-19.

This sequence joins TRBV5-1 and TRBJ2-1; D might be TRBD2 (5 bases). Trimming left V 4 bases short and J 0 bases short, with 8 bases between. CDR1 is SGHRS, CDR2 YFSETQ, per germline. The CDR3 covers 14 residues. This chain's CDR3 is CASSTGSSYNEQFF. The DNA of the CDR3 is TGCGCCAGCAGCACGGGATCCTCCTACAATGAGCAGTTCTTC.

The chain has TRBV5-5 and TRBJ2-3; 10 nucleotides match TRBD2. The CDR3 is 16 amino acids. Per the germline V gene, CDR1 is SGHKS and CDR2 is YYEKEE (reference sequence). After removal of 0 bases from V and 4 bases from J, the junction contained 5 bases not matched to a gene. CDR3 sequence reads: CASSLEVAGGSDTQYF. The CDR3 region has the DNA TGTGCCAGCAGCTTGGAGGTAGCGGGGGGCTCAGATACGCAGTATTTT.

In nucleotides, the CDR3 is TGCGCCAGCAGTGATATGGAGAGAGACACTGAAGCTTTCTTT. Its translation is CASSDMERDTEAFF. The chain recombines TRBV10-1 with TRBJ1-1; D unresolved. Germline V gene lookup returns CDR1 WNHNN and CDR2 SYGVQD (reference sequence). CDR3 size: 14 residues. The V and J ends lost 3 bases and 3 bases respectively, with 11 bases between them.

The chain couples TRBV5-1 to TRBJ2-1; 10 bases line up with TRBD1. Per germline, CDR1 SGHRS and CDR2 YFSETQ. Trimming removed 6 bases from V and 8 bases from J; junction bases left unmatched: 11. The CDR3 totals 15 residues. CDR3 in amino acids: CASKPGTGEAHEQFF. In DNA, the CDR3 is TGCGCCAGCAAGCCCGGGACAGGGGAGGCTCATGAGCAGTTCTTC.

This clone has only a few counts. The rearrangement uses TRBV2 and TRBJ1-1; TRBD1 might be the D (6 bases). Trimming stripped 2 bases from V and 4 bases from J, with 14 bases between. CDR3 length: 15 amino acids. Germline CDR1 and CDR2: SNHLY and FYNNEI. The CDR3 DNA follows: TGTGCCAGCAGTGAAATCGGCAGGGGCTTCACTGAAGCTTTCTTT. Translated: CASSEIGRGFTEAFF.

V and J are TRBV30 and TRBJ1-6, with 9 bases identical to TRBD1. CDR1 is GTSNPN, CDR2 SVGIG, per germline (reference sequence). V gave up 3 bases and J gave up 7 bases; unmatched junction bases: 7. The CDR3 covers 15 residues. CDR3 loop: CAWRGDRVTNSPLHF. The DNA of the CDR3 is TGTGCCTGGAGGGGGGACAGGGTGACAAATTCACCCCTCCACTTT. The full variable domain, with the rest looked up from reference TRBV30 and TRBJ1-6, is SQTIHQWPATLVQPVGSPLSLECTVEGTSNPNLYWYRQAAGRGLQLLFYSVGIGQISSEVPQNLSASRPQDRQFILSSKKLLLSDSGFYLCAWRGDRVTNSPLHFGNGTRLTVT.